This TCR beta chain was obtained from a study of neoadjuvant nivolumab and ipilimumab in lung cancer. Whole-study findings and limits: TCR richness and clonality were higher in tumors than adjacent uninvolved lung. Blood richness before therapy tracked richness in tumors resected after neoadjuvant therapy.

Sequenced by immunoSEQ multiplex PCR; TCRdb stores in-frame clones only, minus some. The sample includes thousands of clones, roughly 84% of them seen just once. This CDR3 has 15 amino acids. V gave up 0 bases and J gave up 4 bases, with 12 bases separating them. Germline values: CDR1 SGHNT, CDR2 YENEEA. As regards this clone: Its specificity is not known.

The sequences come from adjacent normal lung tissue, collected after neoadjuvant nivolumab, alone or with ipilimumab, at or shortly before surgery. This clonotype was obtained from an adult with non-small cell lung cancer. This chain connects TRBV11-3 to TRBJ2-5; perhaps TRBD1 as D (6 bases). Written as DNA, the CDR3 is TGTGCCAGCAGCTTAGAAGGGGGAGATGGAGAGACCCAGTACTTC. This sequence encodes CASSLEGGDGETQYF.